This section outlines one TCR beta chain sequence together with its context. The target antigen is unknown. This entry belongs to a study of OX40 agonist ivuxolimab in advanced cancers. On the study more broadly: Patients' therapy was ivuxolimab, an antibody that acts as an agonist of OX40 (CD134). Every 2 weeks, ivuxolimab was infused into the patients intravenously at between 0.01 and 10 mg/kg.

V lost 2 bases, J lost 4 bases, and 6 bases lay in between. The germline gives CDR1 MNHEY, CDR2 SMNVEV (reference sequence). This CDR3 comprises 12 residues. Data came from immunoSEQ multiplex PCR; TCRdb stores just in-frame clones and leaves some out. The profile covers roughly 88,000 clones, with around 87% appearing a single time and more than 4% taken by the ten largest. Study conclusions and caveats: At 0.1 to 3.0 mg/kg and by week 6, CD4+ and CD8+ T cells in the blood had expanded clonally.

It was autoimmune disease history or systemic immunosuppression that excluded patients. The receptor comes from an adult with an advanced solid tumor such as melanoma, head and neck, liver or kidney cancer. The sequences come from CD4+ or CD8+ T cells sorted from blood, collected in a trial of the OX40 agonist ivuxolimab. This chain links TRBV27 with TRBJ2-7, with D uncertain. The chain's CDR3 is CASSLNRYEQYF. The CDR3 DNA is TGTGCCAGCAGTTTAAACAGATACGAGCAGTACTTC.